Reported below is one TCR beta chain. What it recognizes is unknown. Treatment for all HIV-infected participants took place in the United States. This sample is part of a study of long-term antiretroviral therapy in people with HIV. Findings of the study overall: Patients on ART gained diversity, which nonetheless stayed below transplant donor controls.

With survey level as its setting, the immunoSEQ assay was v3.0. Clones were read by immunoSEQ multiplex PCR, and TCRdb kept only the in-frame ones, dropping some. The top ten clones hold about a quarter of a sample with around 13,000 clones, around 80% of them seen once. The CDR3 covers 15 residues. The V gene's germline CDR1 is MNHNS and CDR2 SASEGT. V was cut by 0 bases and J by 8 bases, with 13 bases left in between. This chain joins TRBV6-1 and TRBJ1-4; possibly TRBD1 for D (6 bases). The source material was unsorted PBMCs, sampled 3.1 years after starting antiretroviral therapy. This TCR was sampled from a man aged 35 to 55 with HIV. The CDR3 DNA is TGTGCCAGCAGTGAAGCGAGGGGGGCTTGGGAAAAACTGTTTTTT. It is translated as CASSEARGAWEKLFF.